The TCR beta chain described here comes from a study of cytomegalovirus exposure and HLA in healthy donors. The ends lost 0 bases at V and 5 bases at J; junction bases unmatched: 5. Germline CDR1 and CDR2: ENHRY and SYGVKD. This CDR3 region has 15 residues. Profiling relied on immunoSEQ multiplex PCR, and the TCRdb table lists in-frame clones only, not all of them. The data contain 160,000 or so clones, 70% to 90% of them singletons. The clonotype originates from a man aged 25 to 40 in good health and CMV-seropositive. The J gene is TRBJ2-7, the V gene TRBV10-3, with TRBD1 matching 9 bases. Sequencing was done on a sample of PBMCs. The CDR3 spells CAISESGQGTHEQYF. CDR3 sequence (DNA): TGTGCCATCAGTGAGTCAGGACAGGGGACCCACGAGCAGTACTTC.